These 8 T cell receptor beta chains originate from one sample sequenced in a study of human T cells and chemical hapten exposure. In TCRdb, the RACE reads were re-called with MiXCR into one record per CDR3 protein. Counted here are roughly 150,000 distinct CDR3 sequences, around a quarter occurring once; the ten biggest clones make up around 2.3%. Time point described: patch test 3, about 24 weeks after DPC sensitization. The treatment: therapeutic diphenylcyclopropenone sensitization with weekly scalp DPC. The sample consisted of whole blood, taken in connection with sensitization to the hapten diphenylcyclopropenone (DPC). The receptors shown here come from a woman between 18 and 29 years old with alopecia areata. Some clones in this sample may be carry-over from other donors' samples.

This clonotype was seen a handful of times. The chain recombines TRBV29-1 with TRBJ2-2; 11 nucleotides match TRBD1. This CDR3 comprises 14 residues. After removal of 6 bases from V and 4 bases from J, the junction contained 4 bases not matched to a gene. Per the germline V gene, CDR1 is SQVTM and CDR2 is ANQGSEA. The CDR3 spells CSVGQGVSTGELFF. In nucleotides, the CDR3 is TGCAGCGTGGGACAGGGGGTCTCCACCGGGGAGCTGTTTTTT.

The V gene is TRBV27, the J gene TRBJ1-1, with TRBD1 as a possible D gene (5 bases). V was cut by 7 bases and J by 0 bases, with 9 bases left in between. Germline-derived CDR1 and CDR2 are MNHEY and SMNVEV (reference sequence). This CDR3 contains 13 residues. CDR3 nucleotides: TGTGCCAGCATCAGGGTCCTGAACACTGAAGCTTTCTTT. Translated, it gives CASIRVLNTEAFF.

This chain joins TRBV6-1 and TRBJ1-1; D is ambiguous. The CDR3 runs 15 residues. Germline assignment: CDR1 MNHNS and CDR2 SASEGT. V lost 5 bases and J 2 bases, leaving 15 bases between the germline ends. The CDR3 nucleotides read TGTGCCAGCAGTAAGGAAACAGTACCTAACACTGAAGCTTTCTTT. Its protein is CASSKETVPNTEAFF.

V and J are TRBV20-1 and TRBJ2-7; D ambiguous. The ends were cut back, 3 bases at V and 3 bases at J, with 9 bases in the middle. The CDR3 loop spans 12 amino acids. Germline loops: CDR1 DFQATT, CDR2 SNEGSKA (reference sequence). DNA for the CDR3: TGCAGTGCTAGTTTGCTATTCTACGAGCAGTACTTC. As protein: CSASLLFYEQYF.

This clonotype was seen more than once but under ten times. The CDR3 DNA follows: TGCAGCGGTGGCCAGTACCAAGAGACCCAGTACTTC. Amino acid sequence: CSGGQYQETQYF. This sequence joins TRBV29-1 and TRBJ2-5; D ambiguous. Trimming removed 7 bases from V and 0 bases from J, with 9 bases in between. This CDR3 has 12 residues. Germline assignment: CDR1 SQVTM and CDR2 ANQGSEA.

This chain links TRBV3-1 with TRBJ1-6; D may be TRBD1 (6 bases). V lost 4 bases and J 10 bases, leaving 11 bases between the germline ends. Germline CDR1 and CDR2: LGHDT and YNNKEL (reference sequence). CDR3 length: 13 residues. The CDR3 DNA reads as TGTGCCAGCAGCCGACAAACAGGGTCACCCCTCCACTTT. As protein: CASSRQTGSPLHF.

This clonotype was picked up many times. The rearrangement joins TRBV20-1 to TRBJ1-1; D possibly corresponds to TRBD1 (6 bases). Trimming took off 0 bases at V and 3 bases at J, with 38 bases between the two ends. The CDR3 has 23 residues. Germline V gene lookup returns CDR1 DFQATT and CDR2 SNEGSKA (reference sequence). In DNA, the CDR3 is TGCAGTGCTAGAGATTCAGGGTGGGACGGGGGGCCTGGAGGGCAGGTAGTGGACACTGAAGCTTTCTTT. This translates into CSARDSGWDGGPGGQVVDTEAFF.

The chain combines TRBV15 with TRBJ1-5; TRBD1 might be the D (5 bases). CDR3 length equals 14 residues. The V end was cut by 5 bases, the J end by 3 bases, with 11 bases between. Germline CDR1 and CDR2: LNHNV and YYDKDF (reference sequence). The CDR3 here is CATSGGTYNQPQHF. The DNA of the CDR3 is TGTGCCACCAGCGGTGGGACCTACAATCAGCCCCAGCATTTT.